The 20 T cell receptor beta chains listed next were all sequenced from one sample in a study of spatial heterogeneity in lung cancer. Study outcomes and limitations: Tumor mutation counts were tracked by expanded intratumoral alpha and beta TCR counts.

TCRdb reprocessed the 5' RACE reads with MiXCR, giving one entry per CDR3 protein. The data show around 1,200 distinct CDR3 sequences, around 26% seen once. Time point defined: sample taken at primary tumor resection. Their cognate antigens are unknown. The sample was lung tumor tissue, taken at surgery. The receptors were gathered from a male donor with early-stage non-small cell lung cancer.

The chain links TRBV21-1 to TRBJ2-5; the D segment call TRBD2 is taken from the table without a DNA check. TRBV21-1 is labeled a pseudogene. The CDR3 length is 16 residues. CDR3 coding DNA: TGTGCCAGCACCAAGGGGACTAGCGGGAGGAAAGAGACCCAGTACTTC. Translated: CASTKGTSGRKETQYF.

This clonotype is large (0.1 to 1%) by share. The rearrangement links TRBV2 to TRBJ2-3, with D tentatively TRBD2 (6 bases). Trimming cost V 0 bases and J 9 bases, with 13 bases left between them. Germline V gene lookup returns CDR1 SNHLY and CDR2 FYNNEI. The CDR3 is made up of 14 amino acids. The CDR3 region is CASSEARRGWTQYF. The CDR3 DNA is TGTGCCAGCAGTGAAGCGCGGAGGGGATGGACGCAGTATTTT.

V usage is TRBV27 and J usage is TRBJ1-6; TRBD1 is a possible D gene (6 bases). Trimming cost V 9 bases and J 5 bases, with 11 bases left between them. CDR1 MNHEY and CDR2 SMNVEV come from the germline V gene (reference sequence). CDR3 size: 13 residues. CDR3 in amino acids: CASTGQNNSPLHF. The CDR3 DNA reads TGTGCCAGTACCGGACAGAATAATTCACCCCTCCACTTT.

The chain couples TRBV5-1 to TRBJ2-2; D ambiguous. With 6 bases removed from V and 4 bases from J, the gap between germline ends came to 7 bases. CDR3 size: 12 residues. Germline CDR1 SGHRS, CDR2 YFSETQ. The CDR3 loop reads CASKASTGELFF. For the CDR3, the DNA is TGCGCCAGCAAAGCCAGCACCGGGGAGCTGTTTTTT. Looking up the rest from reference TRBV5-1 and TRBJ2-2 gives the full variable domain: KAGVTQTPRYLIKTRGQQVTLSCSPISGHRSVSWYQQTPGQGLQFLFEYFSETQRNKGNFPGRFSGRQFSNSRSEMNVSTLELGDSALYLCASKASTGELFFGEGSRLTVL.

This clonotype is labeled large. The chain is built from TRBV24-1 and TRBJ2-3, with D uncertain. V lost 9 bases and J lost 0, with 12 bases in between. The CDR3 sequence is 14 residues long. Germline V lookup: CDR1 KGHDR, CDR2 SFDVKD. This CDR3 is CATAGSYSTDTQYF. For the CDR3, the DNA is TGTGCCACCGCCGGGTCCTATAGCACAGATACGCAGTATTTT.

This clonotype qualifies as medium-sized. The J gene is TRBJ1-2, the V gene TRBV7-8; D possibly corresponds to TRBD1 (6 bases). The length of the CDR3 is 15 residues. Per germline, CDR1 SGHVS and CDR2 FQNEAQ. V was trimmed by 1 base and J by 5 bases, leaving 14 bases between them. DNA for the CDR3: TGTGCCAGCAGCTTAGGCGGGACAACCCTATATGGCTACACCTTC. Its protein product is CASSLGGTTLYGYTF.

The chain uses TRBV5-1 and TRBJ2-1; D not certain. Germline V CDR1 and CDR2: SGHRS, YFSETQ. Trimming left V 2 bases short and J 9 bases short, with 12 bases between. The CDR3 is 13 amino acids. The CDR3 here is CASSLGPPAEQFF. For the CDR3, the DNA is TGCGCCAGCAGCTTAGGCCCCCCCGCTGAGCAGTTCTTC.

This clonotype is deemed medium-sized. The CDR3 loop reads CASSPTGGDTDTQYF. As DNA, the CDR3 is TGCGCCAGCAGCCCGACAGGGGGCGACACAGATACGCAGTATTTT. The chain couples TRBV5-1 to TRBJ2-3; 10 bases are a match to TRBD1. Trimming removed 4 bases from V and 2 bases from J; junction bases left unmatched: 4. CDR1 is SGHRS, CDR2 YFSETQ, per germline. The CDR3 has 15 residues.

The chain links TRBV27 to TRBJ2-1, with D unclear. Germline loops: CDR1 MNHEY, CDR2 SMNVEV (reference sequence). The CDR3 is made up of 14 amino acids. Trimming stripped 5 bases from V and 7 bases from J, with 15 bases between. CDR3 in amino acids: CASSRPWVTNEQFF. The CDR3 DNA reads as TGTGCCAGCAGTCGGCCCTGGGTTACGAATGAGCAGTTCTTC.

In its sample, this clonotype is large (0.1 to 1%). The rearrangement links TRBV2 to TRBJ2-2; D is uncertain. The CDR3 has 14 amino acids. V gave up 8 bases and J gave up 1 base, with 11 bases separating them. The germline V gene has CDR1 SNHLY and CDR2 FYNNEI. This CDR3 reads CASGPRQNTGELFF. In DNA, the CDR3 is TGTGCCAGCGGCCCGCGACAGAACACCGGGGAGCTGTTTTTT.

V gene TRBV9 combines with J gene TRBJ1-2, with a weak D call TRBD1 (5 bases). The CDR3 is 13 amino acids. Germline V gene sequence: CDR1 SGDLS, CDR2 YYNGEE. V was cut by 0 bases and J by 3 bases, with 6 bases left in between. The CDR3 loop is CASSVEQDYGYTF. CDR3 DNA sequence: TGTGCCAGCAGCGTAGAACAGGACTATGGCTACACCTTC.

This clonotype has a count of ten or more. The J gene is TRBJ2-2, the V gene TRBV9, with D possibly being TRBD2 (6 bases). CDR1 SGDLS and CDR2 YYNGEE come from the germline V gene. V lost 7 bases and J lost 0, with 16 bases in between. CDR3 length: 16 residues. The CDR3 DNA reads TGTGCCAGCGCAGGGAGGACAACGGCGAACACCGGGGAGCTGTTTTTT. Protein product: CASAGRTTANTGELFF.

This clonotype is medium-sized (0.01 to 0.1%) in the sample. V gene TRBV4-1 combines with J gene TRBJ1-2; D may be TRBD1 (5 bases). Germline values: CDR1 MGHRA, CDR2 YSYEKL. The CDR3 runs to 14 residues. Between the trimmed V and J ends, which lost 0 bases and 4 bases, there was a span of 9 bases. The CDR3 here is CASSQDRDGYGYTF. DNA of the CDR3: TGCGCCAGCAGCCAAGACAGGGACGGCTATGGCTACACCTTC.

This chain uses TRBV20-1 with TRBJ2-7; D is ambiguous. Germline V gene data show CDR1 as DFQATT and CDR2 as SNEGSKA (reference sequence). Trimming shortened V by 6 bases and J by 0 bases, and 12 bases separated the two germline ends. CDR3 length: 13 amino acids. For the CDR3, the DNA is TGCAGTGCCCTTTGGACCATCTCCTACGAGCAGTACTTC. Its translation: CSALWTISYEQYF.

V and J are TRBV6-1 and TRBJ1-5; unclear D gene. The V end lost 10 bases, the J end lost 0 bases, and 19 bases lay between the germline ends. The CDR3 runs 16 residues. CDR1 is MNHNS and CDR2 is SASEGT in the germline V gene. CDR3 region: CATGFFRSNSNQPQHF. CDR3 sequence (DNA): TGTGCCACCGGGTTCTTCAGGAGTAATAGCAATCAGCCCCAGCATTTT.

This clonotype is medium-sized. The chain links TRBV11-1 to TRBJ2-2; D unclear. CDR1 SGHAT and CDR2 FQDESV come from the germline V gene (reference sequence). Deletions cut 6 bases from V and 4 bases from J, with 9 bases between. The CDR3 covers 13 residues. The CDR3 loop reads CASRSDGTGELFF. Here the CDR3 DNA reads TGTGCCAGCAGATCGGACGGCACCGGGGAGCTGTTTTTT.

This clonotype rates as large. The chain links TRBV11-2 to TRBJ2-5; D gene ambiguous. Trimming took off 6 bases at V and 5 bases at J, with 16 bases between the two ends. The CDR3 length is 14 residues. Germline CDR1 is SGHAT and CDR2 is FQNNGV. The CDR3 protein is CASSQEWVRETQYF. CDR3 nucleotide sequence: TGTGCCAGCAGTCAAGAGTGGGTCCGGGAGACCCAGTACTTC.

This clonotype is termed medium-sized (0.01 to 0.1%). The rearrangement uses TRBV5-1 and TRBJ2-2, with D possibly being TRBD1 (5 bases). Deletions cut 4 bases from V and 0 bases from J, with 13 bases between. CDR3 length equals 16 residues. Germline V gene data show CDR1 as SGHRS and CDR2 as YFSETQ. CDR3 residues: CASSPRGLANTGELFF. The CDR3, as DNA: TGCGCCAGCAGCCCTAGGGGTCTCGCGAACACCGGGGAGCTGTTTTTT.

This clonotype showed up just a few times. V gene TRBV20-1 combines with J gene TRBJ1-1, with no clear D. The CDR3 is 12 residues long. V shed 6 bases and J shed 6 bases, with 14 bases lying between them. CDR1 and CDR2 from the germline V gene are DFQATT and SNEGSKA (reference sequence). The CDR3 region has the DNA TGCAGTGCGGAAGAGGGCAGTCCTGAAGCTTTCTTT. This encodes CSAEEGSPEAFF.

This clonotype was seen at least ten times. The rearrangement joins TRBV7-2 to TRBJ1-2; no clear D gene. The CDR3 has 16 amino acids. V shed 5 bases and J shed 2 bases, with 18 bases lying between them. The germline V gene has CDR1 SGHTA and CDR2 FQGNSA. The chain's CDR3 is CASSLPVGRINYGYTF. In DNA form, the CDR3 reads TGTGCCAGCAGCCTCCCCGTAGGGAGGATAAACTATGGCTACACCTTC.